This T cell receptor beta chain was captured by sequencing in a study of cytomegalovirus exposure and HLA in healthy donors. V was trimmed by 3 bases and J by 1 base, leaving 13 bases between them. This CDR3 region has 15 residues. CDR1 and CDR2 from the germline V gene are SGDLS and YYNGEE. A multiplex PCR was run with 60 Vbeta primers and 13 Jbeta primers. Here immunoSEQ multiplex PCR was the method, and the copy in TCRdb shows in-frame clones only, minus some. This table lists about 170,000 clones. V is TRBV9 and J is TRBJ1-1; perhaps TRBD1 as D (6 bases). The receptor's source is a woman aged 18-35 years in good health and CMV-seropositive. The sequenced material came from PBMCs. The CDR3 here is CASSAGGTRNTEAFF. CDR3 coding DNA: TGTGCCAGCAGCGCGGGGGGGACAAGGAACACTGAAGCTTTCTTT. The variable domain in full, with the rest retrieved from reference TRBV9 and TRBJ1-1, is DSGVTQTPKHLITATGQRVTLRCSPRSGDLSVYWYQQSLDQGLQFLIQYYNGEERAKGNILERFSAQQFPDLHSELNLSSLELGDSALYFCASSAGGTRNTEAFFGQGTRLTVV.